The 4 T cell receptor beta chains below all came from one sample that was sequenced in a study of blood T cell repertoires in COVID-19. This table comes from immunoSEQ multiplex PCR, and its TCRdb copy is limited to in-frame clones, with some not included. This table holds approximately 90,000 clones, around nine tenths found once. The sequencing input was peripheral blood. The source of these receptors is a man in his 60s with acute or convalescent COVID-19.

The chain links TRBV11-2 to TRBJ2-1; 8 bases are shared with TRBD2. Germline V gene lookup returns CDR1 SGHAT and CDR2 FQNNGV. The CDR3 length is 12 residues. V was clipped by 5 bases and J by 9 bases; unmatched bases: 3. The CDR3: CASSIAGGEQFF. As DNA, the CDR3 is TGTGCCAGCAGCATCGCGGGAGGTGAGCAGTTCTTC.

The CDR3 nucleotides read TGTGCCAGCAGAAGACAGGGTTACGAGCAGTACTTC. Translation gives CASRRQGYEQYF. The chain couples TRBV5-5 to TRBJ2-7, with 7 bases lining up with TRBD1. The CDR3 has 12 amino acids. Germline CDR1 reads SGHKS; CDR2 reads YYEKEE (reference sequence). V trimming: 5 bases; J trimming: 4 bases; junction bases outside the gene matches: 3.

The CDR3 region is CAISVGTGSNNEQFF. In DNA, the CDR3 is TGTGCCATCAGTGTGGGGACAGGGTCAAACAATGAGCAGTTCTTC. This chain joins TRBV10-3 and TRBJ2-1, with 9 nucleotides matching TRBD1. CDR1 is ENHRY and CDR2 is SYGVKD in the germline V gene. Trimming at V came to 4 bases and at J to 5 bases, leaving 6 bases not matched to a gene. The CDR3 runs 15 residues.

The chain couples TRBV5-6 to TRBJ2-5; 7 nucleotides agree with TRBD1. CDR1 is SGHDT and CDR2 is YYEEEE in the germline V gene. The CDR3 has 15 residues. The V gene end was trimmed by 3 bases and the J gene end by 2 bases; junction bases not matched to a gene: 7. As DNA, the CDR3 is TGTGCCAGCAGCTCTGGTGGGACAGCACAAGAGACCCAGTACTTC. The encoded protein is CASSSGGTAQETQYF.